These 20 T cell receptor beta chains originate from one sample sequenced in a study of cytomegalovirus exposure and HLA in healthy donors. Sequencing used immunoSEQ multiplex PCR; TCRdb keeps in-frame clones, though not all of them. The data contain approximately 160,000 clones, about 89% of them singletons. Material for sequencing was PBMCs. These receptors all come from a woman aged 18-35 years in good health and CMV-seropositive.

The chain recombines TRBV9 with TRBJ2-2, with a possible D match to TRBD2 (5 bases). Per the germline V gene, CDR1 is SGDLS and CDR2 is YYNGEE. Between the trimmed V and J ends, which lost 0 bases and 6 bases, there was a span of 12 bases. The CDR3 totals 15 residues. In nucleotides, the CDR3 is TGTGCCAGCAGCGTAGAGGCTAGCCTCCCCGGGGAGCTGTTTTTT. Residues: CASSVEASLPGELFF. The complete variable domain, with remaining parts taken from reference TRBV9 and TRBJ2-2, reads DSGVTQTPKHLITATGQRVTLRCSPRSGDLSVYWYQQSLDQGLQFLIQYYNGEERAKGNILERFSAQQFPDLHSELNLSSLELGDSALYFCASSVEASLPGELFFGEGSRLTVL.

The chain joins TRBV2 to TRBJ2-7; 9 positions match TRBD1. Trimming took 6 bases from V and 6 from J; bases not matched to a gene: 3. The CDR3 extends over 12 amino acids. Per germline, CDR1 SNHLY and CDR2 FYNNEI. The CDR3 region is CASSGQGSEQYF. The DNA for the CDR3 is TGTGCCAGCAGCGGACAGGGGTCCGAGCAGTACTTC.

The chain employs TRBV19 and TRBJ2-6; 7 bases match TRBD1. V was clipped by 6 bases and J by 3 bases; unmatched bases: 2. The V gene's germline CDR1 is LNHDA and CDR2 SQIVND (reference sequence). CDR3 size: 14 residues. DNA for the CDR3: TGTGCCAGTAGGACAGGGTTTGGGGCCAACGTCCTGACTTTC. Protein product: CASRTGFGANVLTF.

This CDR3 is CASRRERRTGELFF. The CDR3 DNA reads as TGCGCCAGCAGAAGAGAGCGGAGAACCGGGGAGCTGTTTTTT. This chain uses TRBV5-1 with TRBJ2-2, with TRBD2 as a possible D gene (5 bases). Germline loops: CDR1 SGHRS, CDR2 YFSETQ. The CDR3 runs to 14 residues. Trimming stripped 5 bases from V and 5 bases from J, with 13 bases between.

Only one count was recorded for this clone. The CDR3: CAWSATTGYTEAFF. CDR3 DNA sequence: TGTGCCTGGAGTGCCACGACAGGGTACACTGAAGCTTTCTTT. The V call is TRBV30, the J call TRBJ1-1; 7 bases fit TRBD1. Germline V gives CDR1 GTSNPN, CDR2 SVGIG (reference sequence). The J segment lost 3 bases and the V segment lost 1 base, leaving 5 bases of the junction unmatched. This CDR3 comprises 14 residues.

The V gene is TRBV27, the J gene TRBJ2-3; tentatively, D is TRBD2 (5 bases). V shed 0 bases and J shed 2 bases, with 9 bases lying between them. Germline assignment: CDR1 MNHEY and CDR2 SMNVEV (reference sequence). The CDR3 length is 15 residues. The CDR3 loop is CASSLSSGITDTQYF. The CDR3 coding sequence is TGTGCCAGCAGTTTATCGTCCGGGATCACAGATACGCAGTATTTT.

The chain has TRBV2 and TRBJ1-5, with 9 positions matching TRBD1. The germline V gene has CDR1 SNHLY and CDR2 FYNNEI. This CDR3 region has 15 residues. V lost 3 bases and J lost 1; bases outside the gene matches: 1. The CDR3 bases are TGTGCCAGCAGTGAGGACAGGGGCAGCAATCAGCCCCAGCATTTT. Residues: CASSEDRGSNQPQHF. The variable domain in full, with the rest retrieved from reference TRBV2 and TRBJ1-5, is EPEVTQTPSHQVTQMGQEVILRCVPISNHLYFYWYRQILGQKVEFLVSFYNNEISEKSEIFDDQFSVERPDGSNFTLKIRSTKLEDSAMYFCASSEDRGSNQPQHFGDGTRLSIL.

The CDR3 spells CASSANSGTGTDTQYF. CDR3 bases: TGTGCCAGCAGTGCGAATAGCGGGACGGGCACAGATACGCAGTATTTT. The rearrangement uses TRBV6-1 and TRBJ2-3, with TRBD2 matching 8 bases. Germline V gives CDR1 MNHNS, CDR2 SASEGT. V was pared by 4 bases and J by 1 base, with 7 bases of the junction left unmatched. This CDR3 is 16 amino acids long.

This clone was counted once. The V and J genes are TRBV5-8 and TRBJ2-7; TRBD2 matches at 13 bases. In germline, CDR1 is SGHTS, CDR2 YDEGEE. Trimming cost V 0 bases and J 3 bases; bases outside gene matches: 12. The CDR3 loop spans 19 amino acids. The chain's CDR3 is CASSLAWGLAGSKGYEQYF. CDR3 DNA sequence: TGTGCCAGCAGCTTGGCCTGGGGACTAGCGGGATCCAAAGGCTACGAGCAGTACTTC.

The rearrangement uses TRBV20-1 and TRBJ2-5, with unresolved D. Trimming cost V 2 bases and J 5 bases, with 6 bases left between them. Germline CDR1 reads DFQATT; CDR2 reads SNEGSKA (reference sequence). The CDR3 is 11 residues long. This CDR3 is CSARISETQYF. The CDR3, as DNA: TGCAGTGCTAGAATCTCGGAGACCCAGTACTTC.

This clone has a single count. This sequence joins TRBV29-1 and TRBJ2-2; D not certain. This CDR3 has 11 amino acids. Germline V gene sequence: CDR1 SQVTM, CDR2 ANQGSEA. V shed 7 bases and J shed 7 bases, with 10 bases lying between them. As DNA, the CDR3 is TGCAGCGCAGCAGGTTTCGGGGAGCTGTTTTTT. This codes for CSAAGFGELFF.

The chain couples TRBV5-4 to TRBJ2-7; tentative D call: TRBD1 (5 bases). The CDR3 is 15 amino acids. Trimming left V 4 bases short and J 0 bases short, with 14 bases between. CDR1 and CDR2 from the germline V gene are SGHNT and YYREEE (reference sequence). The CDR3 spells CASSLDLGRSYEQYF. The CDR3 bases are TGTGCCAGCAGCCTAGATCTGGGGCGCTCCTACGAGCAGTACTTC.

V is TRBV10-3 and J is TRBJ2-7, with D unresolved. Germline CDR1 reads ENHRY; CDR2 reads SYGVKD. The V gene lost 0 bases and the J gene lost 0 bases, with 15 bases spanning the gap. The length of the CDR3 is 17 residues. The DNA of the CDR3 is TGTGCCATCAGTGAGTCACTTTCTGGTTCAAGCTCCTACGAGCAGTACTTC. This encodes CAISESLSGSSSYEQYF.

The gene calls are TRBV6-5 and TRBJ1-5, with 8 nucleotides matching TRBD1. This CDR3 region has 15 residues. With V trimmed by 6 bases and J by 6 bases, 10 bases remained unmatched. Per the germline V gene, CDR1 is MNHEY and CDR2 is SVGAGI. The CDR3 region is CASRMDRDAGQPQHF. CDR3 DNA sequence: TGTGCCAGCAGAATGGACAGGGATGCTGGTCAGCCCCAGCATTTT.

Only a few counts were recorded for this clone. The V call is TRBV10-2, the J call TRBJ2-7, with TRBD2 as a possible D gene (5 bases). CDR3 size: 11 residues. V lost 5 bases and J lost 7, with 9 bases in between. Germline CDR1 WSHSY, CDR2 SAAADI. CDR3 protein: CASSPTGEQYF. CDR3 DNA sequence: TGCGCCAGCAGTCCAACGGGAGAGCAGTACTTC.

The chain is built from TRBV7-2 and TRBJ1-5, with D possibly TRBD1 on 5 matching bases. Germline CDR1 reads SGHTA; CDR2 reads FQGNSA. The CDR3 is 14 residues long. Trimming pared 3 bases from V and 10 bases from J, leaving 16 bases between. CDR3 region: CASSFMGEVSPQHF. For the CDR3, the DNA is TGTGCCAGCAGCTTTATGGGGGAGGTCTCACCCCAGCATTTT.

The chain combines TRBV7-2 with TRBJ2-7; 9 bases are a match to TRBD2. Trimming took 0 bases from V and 7 from J; bases not matched to a gene: 10. The V gene's germline CDR1 is SGHTA and CDR2 FQGNSA. The CDR3 loop spans 16 amino acids. CDR3 nucleotides: TGTGCCAGCAGCTTAGCCCAGCGGGGGGCCCTGGGGGAGCAGTACTTC. Protein: CASSLAQRGALGEQYF.

V and J are TRBV6-5 and TRBJ2-3; 8 positions agree with TRBD1. Germline trimming cut 6 bases from V and 13 bases from J; bases unmatched to any gene: 18. The CDR3 covers 15 residues. The V gene's germline CDR1 is MNHEY and CDR2 SVGAGI. The CDR3: CASRPPHRGAVKEYF. The CDR3 nucleotides read TGTGCCAGCAGACCCCCACACAGGGGGGCTGTTAAGGAGTATTTT.

The chain is built from TRBV14 and TRBJ1-1; unclear D gene. This CDR3 has 14 residues. Germline V gene data show CDR1 as SGHDN and CDR2 as FVKESK. V was cut by 4 bases and J by 2 bases, with 11 bases left in between. This chain's CDR3 is CASSPRRGNTEAFF. The CDR3 DNA reads as TGTGCCAGCAGCCCAAGACGGGGAAACACTGAAGCTTTCTTT.

This clone was counted once. The chain couples TRBV5-1 to TRBJ1-4; 7 nucleotides agree with TRBD1. V lost 3 bases to trimming and J lost 2 bases; unmatched junction nucleotides: 4. The CDR3 totals 15 residues. Germline CDR1 and CDR2: SGHRS and YFSETQ. DNA of the CDR3: TGCGCCAGCAGCTCCAGGGGGTCGACTAATGAAAAACTGTTTTTT. Amino acid sequence: CASSSRGSTNEKLFF.